This T cell receptor (beta chain) was retrieved from a study of blood T cell repertoires in COVID-19. Turning to the study itself: The study drew acute and convalescent COVID-19 samples from the United States, Italy and Spain. T cells, B-cell-depleted T cells, or PBMCs supplied cDNA or gDNA.

The repertoire was sequenced with immunoSEQ multiplex PCR; TCRdb's copy has only in-frame clones and lacks some. The sample contains about 260,000 clones, 75% to 90% of which appear only once. The CDR3 has 15 residues. The V and J ends lost 2 bases and 7 bases, in that order; junction bases with no gene match: 8. The germline gives CDR1 SGHTA, CDR2 FQGNSA. Participants reported their clinical history, and cohort assignment relied on those reports. The source of this sequence is a woman in her late teens or twenties who had recovered from COVID-19. The rearrangement joins TRBV7-2 to TRBJ1-5; 7 bases are a match to TRBD1. Sequencing was carried out using PBMCs or T cells enriched from blood (not recorded which). CDR3 in DNA: TGTGCCAGCAGCTTAATGGGACAGAGCTCCCAGCCCCAGCATTTT. Translated: CASSLMGQSSQPQHF.